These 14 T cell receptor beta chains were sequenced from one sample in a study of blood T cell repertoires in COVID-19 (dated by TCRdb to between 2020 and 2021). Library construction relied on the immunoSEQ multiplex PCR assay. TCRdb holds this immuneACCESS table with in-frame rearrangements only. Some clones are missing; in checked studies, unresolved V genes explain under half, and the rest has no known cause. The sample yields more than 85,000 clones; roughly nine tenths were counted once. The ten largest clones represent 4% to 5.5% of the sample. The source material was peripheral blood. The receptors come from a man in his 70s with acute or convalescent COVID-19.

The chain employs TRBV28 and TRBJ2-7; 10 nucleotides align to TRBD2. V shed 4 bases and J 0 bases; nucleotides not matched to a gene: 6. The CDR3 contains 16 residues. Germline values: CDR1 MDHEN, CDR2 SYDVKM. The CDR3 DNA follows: TGTGCCAGCAGTTCTATAGCGGGGGGTTCCTCCTACGAGCAGTACGTC. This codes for CASSSIAGGSSYEQYV.

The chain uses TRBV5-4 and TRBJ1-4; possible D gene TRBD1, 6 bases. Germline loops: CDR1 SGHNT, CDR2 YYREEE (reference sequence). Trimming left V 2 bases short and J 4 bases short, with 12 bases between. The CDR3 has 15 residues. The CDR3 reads CASSFSRGGNEKLFF. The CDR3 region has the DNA TGTGCCAGCAGCTTCTCCAGGGGCGGTAATGAAAAACTGTTTTTT.

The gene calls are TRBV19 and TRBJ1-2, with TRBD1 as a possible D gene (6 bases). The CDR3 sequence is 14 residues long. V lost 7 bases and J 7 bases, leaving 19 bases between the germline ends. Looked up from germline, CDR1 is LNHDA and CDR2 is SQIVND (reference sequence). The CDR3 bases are TGTGCCAGTACCCCACGAAGGACAGCTGGTGGCTACACCTTC. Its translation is CASTPRRTAGGYTF.

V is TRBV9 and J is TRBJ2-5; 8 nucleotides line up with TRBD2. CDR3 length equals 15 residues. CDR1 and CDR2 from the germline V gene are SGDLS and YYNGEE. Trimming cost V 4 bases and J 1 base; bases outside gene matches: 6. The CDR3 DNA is TGTGCCAGCAGCAGAGCGGGGGATATCCAAGAGACCCAGTACTTC. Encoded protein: CASSRAGDIQETQYF.

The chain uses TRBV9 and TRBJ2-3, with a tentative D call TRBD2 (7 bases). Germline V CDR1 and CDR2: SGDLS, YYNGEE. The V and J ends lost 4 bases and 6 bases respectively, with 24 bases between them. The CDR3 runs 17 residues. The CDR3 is CASSPPFAGRGLDTQYF. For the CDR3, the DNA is TGTGCCAGCAGCCCACCCTTCGCGGGGAGGGGGTTGGATACGCAGTATTTT.

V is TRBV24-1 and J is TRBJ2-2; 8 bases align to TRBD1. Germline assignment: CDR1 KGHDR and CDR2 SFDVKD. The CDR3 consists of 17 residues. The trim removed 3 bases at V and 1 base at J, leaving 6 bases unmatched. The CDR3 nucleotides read TGTGCCACCAGTGATCCTTTCGGGACAGGGAACACCGGGGAGCTGTTTTTT. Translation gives CATSDPFGTGNTGELFF.

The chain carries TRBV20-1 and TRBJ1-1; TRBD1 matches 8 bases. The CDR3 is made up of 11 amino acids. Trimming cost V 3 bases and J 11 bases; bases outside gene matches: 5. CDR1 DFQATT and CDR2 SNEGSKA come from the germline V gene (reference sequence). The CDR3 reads CSARDSGGAFF. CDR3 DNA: TGCAGTGCTAGGGATTCAGGGGGCGCTTTCTTT.

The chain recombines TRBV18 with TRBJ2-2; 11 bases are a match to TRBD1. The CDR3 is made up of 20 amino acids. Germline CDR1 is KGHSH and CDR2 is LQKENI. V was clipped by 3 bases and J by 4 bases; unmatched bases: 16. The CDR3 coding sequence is TGTGCCAGCTCACCCCTCCCGGGAGGACAGGGGGCATCGGTCACCGGGGAGCTGTTTTTT. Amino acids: CASSPLPGGQGASVTGELFF.

In DNA form, the CDR3 reads TGTGCCAGTAGTATCCAGGTCTCTAGCACAGATACGCAGTATTTT. Protein sequence: CASSIQVSSTDTQYF. J is TRBJ2-3 and V is TRBV19; D is uncertain. The germline V and J ends were trimmed by 3 bases and 0 bases, with 10 bases remaining between them. The germline CDR1 and CDR2 sequences are LNHDA and SQIVND (reference sequence). This CDR3 is built from 15 residues.

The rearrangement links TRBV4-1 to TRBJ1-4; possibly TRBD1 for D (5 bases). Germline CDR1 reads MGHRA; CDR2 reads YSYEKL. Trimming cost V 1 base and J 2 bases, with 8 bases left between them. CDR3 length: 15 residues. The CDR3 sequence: CASSQVGGTNEKLFF. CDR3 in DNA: TGCGCCAGCAGCCAAGTTGGGGGGACTAATGAAAAACTGTTTTTT.

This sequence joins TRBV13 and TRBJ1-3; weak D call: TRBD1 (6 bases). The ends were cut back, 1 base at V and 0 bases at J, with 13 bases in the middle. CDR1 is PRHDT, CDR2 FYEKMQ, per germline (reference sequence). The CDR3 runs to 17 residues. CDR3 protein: CASSLVQGTHSGNTIYF. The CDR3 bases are TGTGCCAGCAGCTTAGTCCAGGGGACCCACTCTGGAAACACCATATATTTT.

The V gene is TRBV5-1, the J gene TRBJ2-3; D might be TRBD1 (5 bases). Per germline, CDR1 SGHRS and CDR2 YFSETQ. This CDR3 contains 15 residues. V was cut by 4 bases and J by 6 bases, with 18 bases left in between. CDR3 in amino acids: CASSPPRAVQDTQYF. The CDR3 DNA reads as TGCGCCAGCAGCCCGCCCAGGGCGGTGCAGGATACGCAGTATTTT.

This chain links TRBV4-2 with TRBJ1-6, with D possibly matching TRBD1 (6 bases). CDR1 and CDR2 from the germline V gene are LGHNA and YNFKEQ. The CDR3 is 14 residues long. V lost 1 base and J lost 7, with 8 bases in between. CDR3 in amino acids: CASSQAQGNSPLHF. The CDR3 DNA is TGTGCCAGCAGCCAAGCCCAGGGGAATTCACCCCTCCACTTT.

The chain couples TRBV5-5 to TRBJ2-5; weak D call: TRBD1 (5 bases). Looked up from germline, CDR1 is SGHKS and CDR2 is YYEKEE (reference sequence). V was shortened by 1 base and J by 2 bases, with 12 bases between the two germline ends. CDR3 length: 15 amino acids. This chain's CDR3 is CASSLPTATQETQYF. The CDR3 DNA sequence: TGTGCCAGCAGCTTGCCGACAGCTACTCAAGAGACCCAGTACTTC.